The T cell receptor (beta chain) under discussion was sequenced for a study of blood T cell repertoires in COVID-19. Study information: Italy, Spain and the United States were the sources of the convalescent and acute COVID-19 samples. T cells, B-cell-depleted T cells, or PBMCs provided the cDNA or gDNA that served as material.

V lost 3 bases, J lost 2 bases, and 10 bases lay in between. Germline loops: CDR1 MNHEY, CDR2 SMNVEV (reference sequence). This CDR3 is 14 amino acids long. How the authors handled the data: Estimation of nucleated cell counts relied on the amplification of reference gene primers. The protocol was immunoSEQ multiplex PCR, while the TCRdb copy is restricted to in-frame clones and leaves out a portion. V and J calls and clone size come straight from that table; D and trimming were deduced from the DNA. The sample shows approximately 220,000 clones, approximately 80% of them seen only once. The chain employs TRBV27 and TRBJ1-1; tentatively, D is TRBD1 (5 bases). The origin of this receptor is an older woman who had recovered from COVID-19. The sequencing sample was made of peripheral blood. The CDR3: CASSLWQGNTEAFF. CDR3 sequence (DNA): TGTGCCAGCAGTTTGTGGCAGGGAAACACTGAAGCTTTCTTT.